A single sample is the source of the 30 T cell receptor beta chains below, sequenced in a study of blood T cells in healthy people across ages. Together with a sample-barcoded 5' primer, a J-beta primer mix was included in a second PCR lasting about 6 to 11 cycles. TCRdb itself ran the 5' RACE reads through MiXCR, one entry per CDR3 protein. The data contain roughly 2 million distinct CDR3 sequences, roughly 52% of them singletons. Source material: blood. The source is a woman aged 40 to 50 in good health.

The rearrangement joins TRBV29-1 to TRBJ2-3, with 11 bases matching TRBD2. The V gene end was trimmed by 5 bases and the J gene end by 4 bases; junction bases not matched to a gene: 8. Germline CDR1 reads SQVTM; CDR2 reads ANQGSEA. This CDR3 region has 15 residues. The CDR3 region has the DNA TGCAGCGTTTCGACTAGCGGGGTCCACGCAGATACGCAGTATTTT. Protein: CSVSTSGVHADTQYF.

The chain carries TRBV4-3 and TRBJ1-2; D not certain. V dropped 3 bases and J dropped 0 bases, with 11 bases sitting between them. The CDR3 is made up of 15 amino acids. Germline V CDR1 and CDR2: LGHNA, YSLEER. As DNA, the CDR3 is TGCGCCAGCAGCCAGTTAGTTAATCCTAACTATGGCTACACCTTC. It codes for CASSQLVNPNYGYTF.

V and J are TRBV28 and TRBJ2-5; TRBD2 matches at 7 bases. After removal of 7 bases from V and 10 bases from J, the junction contained 15 bases not matched to a gene. The CDR3 runs 14 residues. The germline V gene has CDR1 MDHEN and CDR2 SYDVKM. As DNA, the CDR3 is TGTGCCAGCAACCGCGGGACTACAAGGGAGGGCCAGTACTTC. Its protein product is CASNRGTTREGQYF.

This clonotype appeared a single time. This sequence joins TRBV6-1 and TRBJ2-7, with 7 bases that match TRBD1. Germline values: CDR1 MNHNS, CDR2 SASEGT. V was clipped by 6 bases and J by 3 bases; unmatched bases: 8. The CDR3 has 14 residues. The CDR3 nucleotides are TGTGCCAGCAGCGAGACAGGGAACCGCTACGAGCAGTACTTC. This codes for CASSETGNRYEQYF.

Only one count was recorded for this clonotype. The V and J genes are TRBV6-5 and TRBJ1-5, with D possibly matching TRBD1 (6 bases). Trimming took 6 bases from V and 1 from J, leaving 13 bases between them. CDR3 length: 15 amino acids. Germline-derived CDR1 and CDR2 are MNHEY and SVGAGI. CDR3 residues: CASRSTGISNQPQHF. CDR3 DNA: TGTGCCAGCAGGTCCACAGGGATAAGCAATCAGCCCCAGCATTTT.

The table lists this clonotype with a count of one. The V and J genes are TRBV7-2 and TRBJ2-1; TRBD2 is a possible D gene (5 bases). V was clipped by 8 bases and J by 0 bases, with 23 bases between them. This CDR3 has 18 amino acids. Germline V gene data show CDR1 as SGHTA and CDR2 as FQGNSA. The CDR3 DNA reads TGTGCCAGCCCTCCCCTCGTTCATACTAGAATCTCCTACAATGAGCAGTTCTTC. This encodes CASPPLVHTRISYNEQFF.

This chain connects TRBV20-1 to TRBJ1-5; TRBD1 matches at 8 bases. Germline V gene sequence: CDR1 DFQATT, CDR2 SNEGSKA (reference sequence). Trimming removed 7 bases from V and 7 bases from J; junction bases left unmatched: 12. The CDR3 is 14 residues long. CDR3 residues: CSVGPGTGDQPQHF. For the CDR3, the DNA is TGCAGTGTAGGTCCCGGGACAGGAGACCAGCCCCAGCATTTT.

This clonotype was seen only a few times. V usage is TRBV7-2 and J usage is TRBJ2-5, with D perhaps TRBD1 (7 bases). Germline V lookup: CDR1 SGHTA, CDR2 FQGNSA. The V gene lost 6 bases and the J gene lost 2 bases, with 13 bases spanning the gap. There are 14 residues in the CDR3. CDR3 sequence (DNA): TGTGCCAGCAGTCAGGGGGGCAAGCAAGAGACCCAGTACTTC. It encodes CASSQGGKQETQYF.

This chain joins TRBV20-1 and TRBJ1-5; D is undetermined. The V gene lost 4 bases and the J gene lost 6 bases, with 16 bases spanning the gap. There are 14 residues in the CDR3. Per the germline V gene, CDR1 is DFQATT and CDR2 is SNEGSKA (reference sequence). CDR3 nucleotides: TGCAGTGCTAAGTCGGTTAGGGAAGCTCAGCCCCAGCATTTT. Translated: CSAKSVREAQPQHF.

The chain combines TRBV27 with TRBJ1-6; 8 bases match TRBD1. CDR1 and CDR2 (germline): MNHEY, SMNVEV (reference sequence). CDR3 size: 16 residues. V shed 0 bases, J shed 10 bases, and the junction held 8 bases outside the gene matches. CDR3 region: CASSLSDRDRISPLHF. DNA of the CDR3: TGTGCCAGCAGTTTATCCGACCGGGACAGGATATCACCCCTCCACTTT.

V is TRBV20-1 and J is TRBJ2-3; 9 bases are a match to TRBD2. J gave up 4 bases and V 1 base, and 9 bases lay outside the gene matches. The CDR3 totals 16 residues. Per the germline V gene, CDR1 is DFQATT and CDR2 is SNEGSKA (reference sequence). The CDR3 nucleotides read TGCAGTGCTAGAGGTGCGCCTAGCGGGGTGCCAGATACGCAGTATTTT. Translating gives CSARGAPSGVPDTQYF.

The V call is TRBV6-2 or TRBV6-3, the J call TRBJ2-3; 10 nucleotides line up with TRBD2. The J segment lost 0 bases and the V segment lost 8 bases, leaving 8 bases of the junction unmatched. Germline CDR1 is MNHEY and CDR2 is SVGEGT. The CDR3 length is 16 residues. The chain's CDR3 is CASRFKAGGSTDTQYF. In DNA, the CDR3 is TGTGCCAGCCGATTTAAAGCGGGGGGGAGCACAGATACGCAGTATTTT.

The sample holds a few counts of this clonotype. The chain uses TRBV11-2 and TRBJ1-5, with 10 bases fitting TRBD1. Germline CDR1 SGHAT, CDR2 FQNNGV. Trimming cost V 6 bases and J 5 bases; bases outside gene matches: 13. There are 17 residues in the CDR3. The CDR3 region is CASRNSTGGAEHQPQHF. The CDR3 DNA reads TGTGCCAGCAGGAATTCGACAGGGGGCGCGGAACATCAGCCCCAGCATTTT.

The table lists this clonotype with a few counts. The chain has TRBV20-1 and TRBJ2-3; 16 bases fit TRBD2. Germline CDR1 DFQATT, CDR2 SNEGSKA (reference sequence). There are 20 residues in the CDR3. With 0 bases clipped from V and 0 bases from J, the junction kept 9 bases outside the gene matches. The CDR3 coding sequence is TGCAGTGCTAGAGATCTCCCGGGACTAGCGGGGGGGCGTAGCACAGATACGCAGTATTTT. Its translation: CSARDLPGLAGGRSTDTQYF.

The rearrangement uses TRBV10-3 and TRBJ2-5; 8 positions agree with TRBD1. This CDR3 has 15 residues. Trimming took 3 bases from V and 3 from J; bases not matched to a gene: 6. CDR1 ENHRY and CDR2 SYGVKD come from the germline V gene. The CDR3 here is CAISEPDRAKETQYF. CDR3 nucleotide sequence: TGTGCCATCAGTGAACCGGACAGGGCTAAAGAGACCCAGTACTTC.

Only a few counts were recorded for this clonotype. This chain links TRBV7-2 with TRBJ2-3, with 8 positions matching TRBD2. This CDR3 comprises 17 residues. Per the germline V gene, CDR1 is SGHTA and CDR2 is FQGNSA. Losses at the gene ends were 0 bases for V and 5 bases for J; bases not matched to a gene: 10. The CDR3 spells CASSLARAGGRIDTQYF. Here the CDR3 DNA reads TGTGCCAGCAGCTTAGCTCGGGCGGGGGGACGGATAGATACGCAGTATTTT.

The CDR3 coding sequence is TGTGCCATCAGTGGGGGGACTAGCGGGGTCGAAGAGACCCAGTACTTC. Translation gives CAISGGTSGVEETQYF. The V gene is TRBV10-3, the J gene TRBJ2-7, with 13 positions matching TRBD2. The J call may be faulty, since TRBJ2-5 better matches the DNA end. From germline, CDR1 is ENHRY and CDR2 SYGVKD. The CDR3 has 16 amino acids.

This clonotype was picked up one time. The genes are TRBV29-1 and TRBJ2-5, with a tentative D call TRBD1 (6 bases). Germline V lookup: CDR1 SQVTM, CDR2 ANQGSEA. The length of the CDR3 is 13 residues. V dropped 5 bases and J dropped 9 bases, with 19 bases sitting between them. Here the CDR3 reads CSVPSPGAGAQYF. The CDR3 DNA follows: TGCAGCGTTCCTTCCCCAGGGGCCGGGGCCCAGTACTTC.

This clonotype was observed a handful of times. The chain employs TRBV29-1 and TRBJ2-7; a possible D gene is TRBD2 (7 bases). With 5 bases removed from V and 4 bases from J, the gap between germline ends came to 15 bases. Germline CDR1 and CDR2: SQVTM and ANQGSEA. The CDR3 consists of 13 residues. The CDR3 spells CSVRGGPLYEQYF. In DNA, the CDR3 is TGCAGCGTTAGGGGGGGGCCTTTATACGAGCAGTACTTC.

This clonotype occurred once. V and J are TRBV5-6 and TRBJ2-1; no firm D call. Looked up from germline, CDR1 is SGHDT and CDR2 is YYEEEE. The CDR3 sequence is 13 residues long. The V end was cut by 4 bases, the J end by 12 bases, with 17 bases between. As DNA, the CDR3 is TGTGCCAGCAGCCCGACTGCTGATAGACGGCAGTTCTTC. This translates into CASSPTADRRQFF. The complete variable domain, with remaining parts taken from reference TRBV5-6 and TRBJ2-1, reads DAGVTQSPTHLIKTRGQQVTLRCSPKSGHDTVSWYQQALGQGPQFIFQYYEEEERQRGNFPDRFSGHQFPNYSSELNVNALLLGDSALYLCASSPTADRRQFFGPGTRLTVL.

This clonotype was recorded a few times. The rearrangement links TRBV4-3 to TRBJ2-5; perhaps D is TRBD1 or TRBD2 (6 bases each). The DNA end is a closer match to TRBJ2-7, so the J assignment may be wrong. The CDR3 sequence is 15 residues long. Germline values: CDR1 LGHNA, CDR2 YSLEER. In nucleotides, the CDR3 is TGCGCCAGCAGCTTAACTCCGGGGGCACCTTACGAGCAGTACTTC. Translation gives CASSLTPGAPYEQYF.

The table lists this clonotype with a count of one. Here the CDR3 DNA reads TGTGCCAGCAGGGCCAGGGGGAGAGTCTACGAGCAGTACTTC. It encodes CASRARGRVYEQYF. The J gene is TRBJ2-7, the V gene TRBV2; 7 bases are shared with TRBD1. Germline loops: CDR1 SNHLY, CDR2 FYNNEI. With V trimmed by 6 bases and J by 3 bases, 8 bases remained unmatched. The CDR3 runs to 14 residues.

This clonotype was counted a few times. The chain uses TRBV4-2 and TRBJ2-1; tentatively, D is TRBD1 (5 bases). The V gene lost 0 bases and the J gene lost 6 bases, with 15 bases spanning the gap. The CDR3 is made up of 16 amino acids. Per the germline V gene, CDR1 is LGHNA and CDR2 is YNFKEQ. CDR3 bases: TGTGCCAGCAGCCAAGAAAGGGGTCTTCAACTCAATGAGCAGTTCTTC. This translates into CASSQERGLQLNEQFF.

The chain employs TRBV12-3 or TRBV12-4 and TRBJ1-1, with a weak D call TRBD1 (5 bases). Trimming pared 4 bases from V and 4 bases from J, leaving 13 bases between. This CDR3 comprises 14 residues. In DNA, the CDR3 is TGTGCCAGCAGTTGGCGGGGGGGGACCACTGAAGCTTTCTTT. This encodes CASSWRGGTTEAFF.

The gene calls are TRBV20-1 and TRBJ2-3; D is unresolved. This CDR3 is built from 13 residues. V was shortened by 6 bases and J by 3 bases, with 13 bases between the two germline ends. Germline V lookup: CDR1 DFQATT, CDR2 SNEGSKA (reference sequence). DNA of the CDR3: TGCAGTGCGCCACCAACGAGGACAGATACGCAGTATTTT. Residues: CSAPPTRTDTQYF.

As DNA, the CDR3 is TGCGCCAGCAGCCAAGATTTTAGACTAGGGTACAATGAGCAGTACTTC. It encodes CASSQDFRLGYNEQYF. The chain employs TRBV4-3 and TRBJ2-7, with D possibly matching TRBD2 (6 bases). V lost 0 bases and J lost 7, with 19 bases in between. Germline CDR1 reads LGHNA; CDR2 reads YSLEER. This CDR3 contains 16 residues.

This chain uses TRBV7-2 with TRBJ2-3; the match to TRBD1 covers 9 bases. CDR1 and CDR2 from the germline V gene are SGHTA and FQGNSA. The CDR3 totals 17 residues. The V and J ends lost 4 bases and 2 bases, in that order; junction bases with no gene match: 10. The CDR3 sequence: CASSSWTGASSTDTQYF. The CDR3 DNA reads TGTGCCAGCAGCTCCTGGACAGGGGCGAGTTCCACAGATACGCAGTATTTT.

The gene calls are TRBV20-1 and TRBJ2-3; a weak D match, TRBD2 (5 bases). Germline CDR1 is DFQATT and CDR2 is SNEGSKA (reference sequence). Trimming took 4 bases from V and 8 from J, leaving 16 bases between them. This CDR3 contains 13 residues. Here the CDR3 reads CSATTSGIRTQYF. DNA for the CDR3: TGCAGTGCTACCACCTCCGGGATCCGTACGCAGTATTTT.

The chain links TRBV24-1 to TRBJ2-7; TRBD1 matches 12 bases. The V segment lost 3 bases and the J segment 4 bases; nucleotides outside the gene matches: 9. Germline CDR1 and CDR2: KGHDR and SFDVKD. The CDR3 totals 17 residues. The CDR3 spells CATSDGTGTGGLYEQYF. The CDR3 region has the DNA TGTGCCACCAGTGATGGTACCGGGACAGGGGGCCTTTACGAGCAGTACTTC.

This rearrangement joins TRBV6-1 to TRBJ2-3; 7 bases match TRBD2. Germline CDR1 is MNHNS and CDR2 is SASEGT. The CDR3 contains 15 residues. V gave up 6 bases and J gave up 3 bases; unmatched junction bases: 9. The CDR3 is CASSDGLVRTDTQYF. DNA of the CDR3: TGTGCCAGCAGCGACGGACTAGTTAGGACAGATACGCAGTATTTT.